Below, 8 T cell receptor beta chains from the same sample are listed, as sequenced in a study of STAT5B mutations in CD4+ large granular lymphocyte leukemia. Assay: immunoSEQ multiplex PCR; the TCRdb copy retains only in-frame clones and omits some. The sample lists tens of thousands of clones; 88% were seen once. Specimen: CD4+ T cells from blood buffy coats. The receptors come from a human donor in good health.

The DNA of the CDR3 is TGTGCCAGACCGGACAGGACCTACGAGCAGTACTTC. Translated, it gives CARPDRTYEQYF. The J gene is TRBJ2-7, the V gene TRBV5-3; 7 bases fit TRBD1. TRBV5-3 is identified as an open reading frame with a role that is uncertain. This CDR3 region has 12 residues. With V trimmed by 7 bases and J by 2 bases, 3 bases remained unmatched.

This clone has only one observation. This rearrangement joins TRBV12-5 to TRBJ1-5; possible D gene TRBD1, 5 bases. The V end lost 6 bases, the J end lost 3 bases, and 24 bases lay between the germline ends. The CDR3 length is 18 residues. The V gene's germline CDR1 is LGHNT and CDR2 FRNRAP. The CDR3 spells CASGRGRDLLLINQPQHF. DNA of the CDR3: TGTGCTAGTGGGCGCGGCCGGGACCTACTTTTGATCAATCAGCCCCAGCATTTT. The whole variable domain, filled in from reference TRBV12-5 and TRBJ1-5, reads DARVTQTPRHKVTEMGQEVTMRCQPILGHNTVFWYRQTMMQGLELLAYFRNRAPLDDSGMPKDRFSAEMPDATLATLKIQPSEPRDSAVYFCASGRGRDLLLINQPQHFGDGTRLSIL.

The chain couples TRBV2 to TRBJ2-7; either TRBD1 or TRBD2 may supply D (5 bases each). The V gene lost 8 bases and the J gene lost 2 bases, with 16 bases spanning the gap. The CDR3 has 14 residues. Germline V gene sequence: CDR1 SNHLY, CDR2 FYNNEI. DNA of the CDR3: TGTGCCAGCCGTAGGTCCGGGACGGCCTACGAGCAGTACTTC. It encodes CASRRSGTAYEQYF. Looking up the rest from reference TRBV2 and TRBJ2-7 gives the full variable domain: EPEVTQTPSHQVTQMGQEVILRCVPISNHLYFYWYRQILGQKVEFLVSFYNNEISEKSEIFDDQFSVERPDGSNFTLKIRSTKLEDSAMYFCASRRSGTAYEQYFGPGTRLTVT.

The chain couples TRBV27 to TRBJ1-1; D not resolved. CDR1 is MNHEY, CDR2 SMNVEV, per germline (reference sequence). Trimming shortened V by 7 bases and J by 11 bases, and 20 bases separated the two germline ends. CDR3 length: 13 residues. In DNA, the CDR3 is TGTGCCAGCAAGGAGGAACCCTATAGCAGGGCTTTCTTT. This encodes CASKEEPYSRAFF.

The CDR3 loop is CASSQDGRLGGSDTQYF. The CDR3 DNA reads TGTGCCAGCAGCCAAGACGGACGGTTGGGGGGCAGCGATACGCAGTATTTT. The V gene is TRBV14, the J gene TRBJ2-3; possibly TRBD1 or TRBD2 for D (6 bases each). This CDR3 is built from 17 residues. Trimming took off 0 bases at V and 6 bases at J, with 19 bases between the two ends. Per the germline V gene, CDR1 is SGHDN and CDR2 is FVKESK.

The V gene is TRBV7-8, the J gene TRBJ2-1; a weak D match, TRBD2 (6 bases). The germline V gene encodes CDR1 SGHVS and CDR2 FQNEAQ. CDR3 size: 18 residues. V was trimmed by 4 bases and J by 6 bases, leaving 25 bases between them. CDR3 coding DNA: TGTGCCAGCAGCTCCCCCCCGGGAATCCCGGGGGTCATCAATGAGCAGTTCTTC. The encoded protein is CASSSPPGIPGVINEQFF.

This clone was found once. The chain couples TRBV5-1 to TRBJ2-2; D gene uncertain. This CDR3 has 14 residues. Trimming took 4 bases from V and 5 from J, leaving 12 bases between them. Germline CDR1 and CDR2: SGHRS and YFSETQ. In nucleotides, the CDR3 is TGCGCCAGCAGCCCATTCTCCTATACCGGGGAGCTGTTTTTT. Protein product: CASSPFSYTGELFF.

The CDR3 loop reads CAWSVPQGAGETQYF. The CDR3 DNA follows: TGTGCCTGGAGTGTGCCCCAGGGGGCTGGGGAGACCCAGTACTTC. The J gene is TRBJ2-5, the V gene TRBV30; 8 bases are shared with TRBD1. CDR1 and CDR2 (germline): GTSNPN, SVGIG (reference sequence). The junction had 8 bases not matched to a gene; V was cut back by 0 bases and J by 5 bases. This CDR3 has 15 residues.